This T cell receptor beta chain was recovered during a study of CD8 T cells in ankylosing spondylitis. Points from the study as a whole: Reports of some motif variants in reactive arthritis synovial fluid and blood predate this one. Apparently characteristic of ankylosing spondylitis blood was a TCR beta motif (about 8 highly homologous variants).

TCR beta libraries were made by quantitative 5'-RACE with molecular barcodes. TCRdb processed the 5' RACE reads anew with MiXCR; each CDR3 protein has one entry. The data contain 90,000 to 100,000 distinct CDR3 sequences, 7.5% to 9% of them seen just once; the ten biggest clones take up roughly 9.9%. V gave up 6 bases and J gave up 4 bases, with 22 bases separating them. The CDR3 totals 17 residues. Per germline, CDR1 MNHEY and CDR2 SVGEGT. In this sample, this clonotype turned up many times. Its antigen remains unknown. Sample: blood, either unsorted or a sorted T cell fraction (not recorded which). This TCR derives from a male donor with ankylosing spondylitis or in good health (not recorded which). This chain joins TRBV6-2 or TRBV6-3 and TRBJ2-1; tentative D call: TRBD1 (6 bases). The CDR3 sequence is CASRGTIGRSGYNEQFF. CDR3 DNA sequence: TGTGCCAGCAGAGGGACAATAGGCCGCTCGGGTTACAATGAGCAGTTCTTC.